The count of the clone carrying this TCR beta chain is one. Its matching antigen is unknown. Using immunoSEQ multiplex PCR, the repertoire was profiled, and TCRdb retains in-frame clones only, with some absent. The data hold about 40,000 clones, with less than 90% observed a single time. Described time point: week 11, during vaccination. The vaccine gave 300 ug of a 20-mer mutant IDH1 peptide subcutaneously per dose. This entry is derived from a study of a mutant IDH1 vaccine in newly diagnosed glioma. Whole-study context: Patients previously underwent radiotherapy, temozolomide, or both, and most underwent both. Study results and limitations: The study observed vaccine-induced immune responses in more than 80% of patients.

V dropped 8 bases and J dropped 11 bases, with 19 bases sitting between them. Germline V gives CDR1 SGHTA, CDR2 FQGTGA. This CDR3 is built from 13 residues. The clonotype was recovered from a man in his forties with glioma. The chain combines TRBV7-3 with TRBJ2-1; D is unresolved. The material was PBMCs, obtained from a glioma patient whose treatment included an IDH1 peptide vaccine. The CDR3 DNA reads TGTGCCAGCGGAGACTTCGGTGCGGCTCAGCAGTTCTTC. Its translation: CASGDFGAAQQFF.